These 5 T cell receptor beta chains were all obtained from the same sample, sequenced in a study of CD8 T cells in ankylosing spondylitis. TCRdb fed the 5' RACE reads into MiXCR, producing one record per CDR3 protein. The profile shows about 100,000 distinct CDR3 sequences, 7.5% to 9% of them singletons. The sample was blood, either unsorted or a sorted T cell fraction (not recorded which). Source of these receptors: a male donor with ankylosing spondylitis or in good health (not recorded which).

This clonotype was observed at least ten times. The chain links TRBV6-1 to TRBJ2-3; TRBD1 aligns across 7 bases. CDR3 length equals 14 residues. Germline V gene sequence: CDR1 MNHNS, CDR2 SASEGT. V lost 7 bases, J lost 2 bases, and 6 bases stayed unmatched. CDR3 DNA: TGTGCCAGCATACCAGGGGGAACCACAGATACGCAGTATTTT. This codes for CASIPGGTTDTQYF.

This clonotype came up many times. The V call is TRBV20-1, the J call TRBJ2-7; D unresolved. The CDR3 is made up of 12 amino acids. The germline CDR1 and CDR2 sequences are DFQATT and SNEGSKA (reference sequence). V lost 1 base and J 6 bases, leaving 10 bases between the germline ends. The CDR3 is CSARVSGREQYF. CDR3 nucleotides: TGCAGTGCTAGAGTCTCGGGCCGCGAGCAGTACTTC.

This clonotype was detected ten times or more. The CDR3 here is CSQYIADRRPHEQYF. In DNA, the CDR3 is TGCAGCCAATATATCGCGGACAGGAGGCCCCACGAGCAGTACTTC. The genes are TRBV29-1 and TRBJ2-7; 7 nucleotides match TRBD1. The CDR3 extends over 15 amino acids. Germline CDR1 and CDR2: SQVTM and ANQGSEA. With 8 bases clipped from V and 5 bases from J, the junction kept 18 bases outside the gene matches.

This clonotype came up many times. The V and J genes are TRBV12-3 or TRBV12-4 and TRBJ2-1, with 8 bases lining up with TRBD2. V was pared by 6 bases and J by 6 bases, with 7 bases of the junction left unmatched. There are 14 residues in the CDR3. Here the CDR3 reads CASSRGGLGNEQFF. In DNA form, the CDR3 reads TGTGCCAGCAGCCGGGGGGGCCTTGGCAATGAGCAGTTCTTC.

In this sample, this clonotype turned up a few times. The gene calls are TRBV18 and TRBJ2-3; no reliable D call. The CDR3 loop spans 16 amino acids. Trimming removed 0 bases at V and 4 bases at J, with 14 bases between. Germline V gene lookup returns CDR1 KGHSH and CDR2 LQKENI. CDR3 nucleotides: TGTGCCAGCTCACCACCGACGGGCCTTTCGCCAGATACGCAGTATTTT. This translates into CASSPPTGLSPDTQYF.